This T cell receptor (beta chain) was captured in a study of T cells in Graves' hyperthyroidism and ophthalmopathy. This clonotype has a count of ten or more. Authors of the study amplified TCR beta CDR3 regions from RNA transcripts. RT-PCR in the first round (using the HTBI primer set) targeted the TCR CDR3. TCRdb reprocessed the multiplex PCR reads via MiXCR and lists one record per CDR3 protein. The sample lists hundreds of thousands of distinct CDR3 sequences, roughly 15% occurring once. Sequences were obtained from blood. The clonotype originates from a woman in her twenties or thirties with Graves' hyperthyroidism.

The chain's CDR3 is CAISGTGEQETQYF. The CDR3 DNA reads as TGTGCCATCAGTGGGACAGGGGAGCAAGAGACCCAGTACTTC. This chain uses TRBV10-3 with TRBJ2-5; 9 bases fit TRBD1. After removal of 4 bases from V and 2 bases from J, the junction contained 2 bases not matched to a gene. The germline V gene encodes CDR1 ENHRY and CDR2 SYGVKD. The length of the CDR3 is 14 residues.